This T cell receptor (beta chain) was observed in a study of vaccination effects on CD4 cells after COVID-19. Study background: The cohort was immunized with two doses of either the BNT162b2 or mRNA-1273 vaccine.

Note on this clone: The antigen is unknown.

ViraFEST used viral peptide pools to expand antigen-specific CD4+ T cells before sequencing. The culture ran for 10 days before CD4+ T cells were isolated. Each vaccine recipient was nucleocapsid antibody negative and had no prior SARS-CoV-2 infection. PBMC cultures contained over 1.5 million cells per well, approximately 10 IU/ml IL-2 and around 9.4 ug/ml peptides. Researchers swapped half the medium for IL-2 medium on both days 3 and 7. Only in-frame clones appear in the TCRdb table, and some are missing; sequencing was by immunoSEQ multiplex PCR. The sample shows about 73,000 clones, 78% of them seen only once. The receptor was derived from a human donor who received a COVID-19 vaccine. The sequencing here drew on CD4+ T cells from PBMCs cultured with SARS-CoV-2 spike peptides, taken before COVID-19 vaccination.

The CDR3 spells CATTTANTEAFF. Written as DNA, the CDR3 is TGTGCCACCACGACTGCGAACACTGAAGCTTTCTTT. The gene calls are TRBV10-3 and TRBJ1-1; D is unresolved. V was trimmed by 10 bases and J by 1 base, leaving 10 bases between them. Per the germline V gene, CDR1 is ENHRY and CDR2 is SYGVKD. The CDR3 spans 12 residues.